This T cell receptor beta chain was sequenced during a study of regulatory T cells in long-lasting Graves disease. For TCR beta, libraries came from iRepertoire HTBI primers and Arm-PCR of CDR3 regions. From the multiplex PCR reads, TCRdb called clonotypes with MiXCR, one entry per CDR3 protein. The repertoire includes more than 300,000 distinct CDR3 sequences, roughly a sixth of them detected once, and about a fifth sits in the top ten. This clonotype was counted a few times. Time point defined: newly diagnosed GD, antithyroid drugs for less than 3 months. Construction of the TCR library relied on RNA isolated from PBMCs. This CDR3 contains 15 residues. The V gene's germline CDR1 is LNHDA and CDR2 SQIVND (reference sequence). The V end was cut by 7 bases, the J end by 1 base, with 16 bases between.

The material sequenced was peripheral blood mononuclear cells (PBMCs), taken at new diagnosis, from a patient treated with antithyroid drugs. This chain joins TRBV19 and TRBJ1-1; the D is unclear. This receptor was obtained from a female donor with Graves disease. Here the CDR3 reads CASISPFGENTEAFF. The CDR3, as DNA: TGTGCCAGTATAAGTCCGTTCGGGGAGAACACTGAAGCTTTCTTT. The variable domain in full, with the rest retrieved from reference TRBV19 and TRBJ1-1, is DGGITQSPKYLFRKEGQNVTLSCEQNLNHDAMYWYRQDPGQGLRLIYYSQIVNDFQKGDIAEGYSVSREKKESFPLTVTSAQKNPTAFYLCASISPFGENTEAFFGQGTRLTVV.